This T cell receptor (beta chain) was found in a study of cytomegalovirus exposure and HLA in healthy donors. Study details: Earlier work reported approximately 110 million unique TCR beta sequences from about 180 million T cells. Overall study findings and caveats: Associated with cytomegalovirus, according to the listing, were 150 to 200 TCR beta chains.

Primers included in the PCR were 60 Vbeta and 13 Jbeta primers. Clones were read by immunoSEQ multiplex PCR, and TCRdb kept only the in-frame ones, dropping some. Among approximately 160,000 clones listed, approximately 77% were seen once. The ends were cut back, 2 bases at V and 3 bases at J, with 10 bases in the middle. CDR1 is ENHRY, CDR2 SYGVKD, per germline. The CDR3 spans 14 residues. As to this clone: Its antigen remains unidentified.

The sequenced sample consisted of PBMCs. The V and J genes are TRBV10-3 and TRBJ1-1; no clear D gene. The receptor was derived from a male donor in good health and CMV-seropositive. The CDR3 here is CAISERPGDTEAFF. DNA of the CDR3: TGTGCCATCAGTGAGAGACCGGGAGACACTGAAGCTTTCTTT.